This T cell receptor beta chain was sequenced for a study of a mutant IDH1 vaccine in newly diagnosed glioma. Study overall: Onset of vaccination occurred 4-6 weeks following radiotherapy alone, or with temozolomide cycles. It was radiotherapy, temozolomide, or both that patients received previously, with most receiving both. Overall study results and limits: The vaccine induced immune responses, and these occurred in about 95% of patients.

About this clone: The antigen is unknown.

Sequenced by immunoSEQ multiplex PCR; TCRdb stores in-frame clones only, minus some. Among some 51,000 clones listed, around 80% were seen once. This CDR3 region has 15 residues. Unmatched junction bases numbered 8, after V lost 5 bases and J lost 6 bases. CDR1 and CDR2 from the germline V gene are PRHDT and FYEKMQ (reference sequence). The sample's time point: week 5, during vaccination. Vaccine doses each comprised 300 ug of mutant IDH1 20-mer peptide, with topical imiquimod. Diagnosis in the donors showed new WHO grade 3 or 4 astrocytomas that were IDH1-mutant and ATRX-lost. The TCR comes from a man aged 45-65 years with glioma. V usage is TRBV13 and J usage is TRBJ2-2, with 8 bases fitting TRBD2. The sample consisted of PBMCs, taken from a glioma patient whose treatment included an IDH1 peptide vaccine. This CDR3 is CASSLGGAMAGELFF. The CDR3 coding sequence is TGTGCCAGCAGCCTCGGGGGGGCGATGGCCGGGGAGCTGTTTTTT.